This T cell receptor (beta chain) was recovered during a study of response to subunit inactivated influenza vaccine. In TCRdb, the RT-PCR reads were re-called with MiXCR into one record per CDR3 protein. The table lists over 750,000 distinct CDR3 sequences, roughly 20% of them singletons, with roughly 10% in the top ten. This CDR3 comprises 17 residues. Germline V gene lookup returns CDR1 MNHNS and CDR2 SASEGT. The V segment lost 4 bases and the J segment 4 bases; nucleotides outside the gene matches: 12. Study-wide results and limits: The authors offered the suggestion that each seasonal influenza vaccination recruits few new T cells.

This clonotype was recorded many times. Its target is not known. This receptor was taken from a man aged 50 or older who received an inactivated influenza vaccine. The sequences come from PBMCs from blood, collected less than 6 days after vaccination. The genes are TRBV6-1 and TRBJ1-2, with TRBD1 matching over 10 bases. The CDR3 spells CASSAEDPGQGLYGYTF. The CDR3 nucleotides are TGTGCCAGCAGTGCCGAGGACCCGGGACAGGGGCTCTATGGCTACACCTTC.